A selection of T cell receptor beta chains follows, all from one sample in a study of T cell changes during pregnancy in multiple sclerosis. Clones were sequenced by immunoSEQ multiplex PCR, and TCRdb holds only the in-frame ones, with some missing. Here the sample spans 45,000 to 55,000 clones, 80% to 95% being singletons. The sequencing here drew on peripheral blood, taken after pregnancy. These receptors all come from a female donor with multiple sclerosis, enrolled in a pregnancy study. Each CDR3 is given with its conserved first and last residue. D genes are given only for firm matches. The size entry is marked missing in some rows and otherwise reads once, few, many or a size class.

CDR3 DNA: TGTGCCAGCAGCTTAGATGCGGGACGCTTTATGACCCAGTACTTC; CDR3 protein: CASSLDAGRFMTQYF; D gene: -; clone size: -; J gene: TRBJ2-5; V gene: TRBV11-2
CDR3 DNA: TGTGCCAGCAGCCCGAGGGGGATTTCCTACAATGAGCAGTTCTTC; CDR3 protein: CASSPRGISYNEQFF; D gene: -; clone size: -; J gene: TRBJ2-1; V gene: TRBV9
CDR3 DNA: TGTGCCAGCAGTGCCACAGCTACTTCTGGAAACACCATATATTTT; CDR3 protein: CASSATATSGNTIYF; D gene: -; clone size: -; J gene: TRBJ1-3; V gene: TRBV6-5
CDR3 DNA: TGTGCCACAGGACTTCCGCGCGAGCAGTACTTC; CDR3 protein: CATGLPREQYF; D gene: -; clone size: -; J gene: TRBJ2-7; V gene: TRBV19
CDR3 DNA: TGCAGCGGCGGACAGGGGACTGAAGCTTTCTTT; CDR3 protein: CSGGQGTEAFF; D gene: TRBD1; clone size: -; J gene: TRBJ1-1; V gene: TRBV29-1
CDR3 DNA: TGTGCCAGCAGCTTAGATGGGCAGGGTGACACTGAAGCTTTCTTT; CDR3 protein: CASSLDGQGDTEAFF; D gene: -; clone size: -; J gene: TRBJ1-1; V gene: TRBV7-9
CDR3 DNA: TGTGCCAGCACCCTTACCGGACAGGGGGTCGTATCCTACGAGCAGTACTTC; CDR3 protein: CASTLTGQGVVSYEQYF; D gene: TRBD1; clone size: once; J gene: TRBJ2-7; V gene: TRBV27
CDR3 DNA: TGTGCCAGCAGGCCGGTCGACAGGGTTTCCTACGAGCAGTACTTC; CDR3 protein: CASRPVDRVSYEQYF; D gene: TRBD1; clone size: -; J gene: TRBJ2-7; V gene: TRBV2
CDR3 DNA: TGTGCCAGCAGCTTAGGGCAGTACACCGGGGAGCTGTTTTTT; CDR3 protein: CASSLGQYTGELFF; D gene: -; clone size: -; J gene: TRBJ2-2; V gene: TRBV7-2
CDR3 DNA: TGTGCCAGCACTTCCCCGGACAGGGGGCTTGCAACTAATGAAAAACTGTTTTTT; CDR3 protein: CASTSPDRGLATNEKLFF; D gene: TRBD1; clone size: -; J gene: TRBJ1-4; V gene: TRBV6-4
CDR3 DNA: TGTGCCAGCAGTGAACTCAGCGGGACTGGGGGCTACACCTTC; CDR3 protein: CASSELSGTGGYTF; D gene: -; clone size: -; J gene: TRBJ1-2; V gene: TRBV2
CDR3 DNA: TGTGCCAGCAGCACGGACAGAGACACTGAAGCTTTCTTT; CDR3 protein: CASSTDRDTEAFF; D gene: -; clone size: -; J gene: TRBJ1-1; V gene: TRBV11-3
CDR3 DNA: TGTGCCAGCAAACCCGGGCAGCGGGCTGGGGTAGAGACCCAGTACTTC; CDR3 protein: CASKPGQRAGVETQYF; D gene: -; clone size: -; J gene: TRBJ2-5; V gene: TRBV7-2
CDR3 DNA: TGTGCCAGCAGCTTAAGTCCCCCGGGAGGCATTCAGTACTTC; CDR3 protein: CASSLSPPGGIQYF; D gene: TRBD2; clone size: -; J gene: TRBJ2-4; V gene: TRBV7-6
CDR3 DNA: TGTGCCAGCAGTGAACTCGGTGTGGACACCATATATTTT; CDR3 protein: CASSELGVDTIYF; D gene: -; clone size: -; J gene: TRBJ1-3; V gene: TRBV25-1
CDR3 DNA: TGTGCCAGCAGCTTCCGGGACAGGGGGTCTGGGTCAGATACGCAGTATTTT; CDR3 protein: CASSFRDRGSGSDTQYF; D gene: TRBD1; clone size: -; J gene: TRBJ2-3; V gene: TRBV7-3
CDR3 DNA: TGTGCCAGCTCACCGTGGTTCGGCGAGCAGTACTTC; CDR3 protein: CASSPWFGEQYF; D gene: -; clone size: -; J gene: TRBJ2-7; V gene: TRBV18
CDR3 DNA: TGTGCCAGCAGCGCCAGACAGGGAGACTTGGATACGCAGTATTTT; CDR3 protein: CASSARQGDLDTQYF; D gene: TRBD1; clone size: -; J gene: TRBJ2-3; V gene: TRBV9
CDR3 DNA: TGTGCCAGTATGGACGCGGGGGCCCGAGGCGAGCAGTACTTC; CDR3 protein: CASMDAGARGEQYF; D gene: -; clone size: few; J gene: TRBJ2-7; V gene: TRBV2
CDR3 DNA: TGTGCCACCATGACAGGGAGGAACACCGGGGAGCTGTTTTTT; CDR3 protein: CATMTGRNTGELFF; D gene: TRBD1; clone size: -; J gene: TRBJ2-2; V gene: TRBV2
CDR3 DNA: TGTGCCAGCAGTGACGGGGATGGAAACACCATATATTTT; CDR3 protein: CASSDGDGNTIYF; D gene: -; clone size: -; J gene: TRBJ1-3; V gene: TRBV6-5
CDR3 DNA: TGTGCCAGCAGCCCACCAACCGGGACAGGTAGGCACGAGCAGTACTTC; CDR3 protein: CASSPPTGTGRHEQYF; D gene: TRBD1; clone size: -; J gene: TRBJ2-7; V gene: TRBV5-4
CDR3 DNA: TGTGCCAGCAGCTTAGATCCAGGGACTGAAGCTTTCTTT; CDR3 protein: CASSLDPGTEAFF; D gene: -; clone size: -; J gene: TRBJ1-1; V gene: TRBV7-2